This T cell receptor beta chain came from a study of ipilimumab plus nivolumab after autologous stem cell transplantation. Ipilimumab, 1 mg/kg, started 14 to 28 days after autologous transplant. Patients received nivolumab 3 mg/kg at weeks 1, 4, 7, 10, then fortnightly to week 26. This clone was seen a handful of times. Looked up from germline, CDR1 is KGHSH and CDR2 is LQKENI. Germline trimming cut 3 bases from V and 2 bases from J; bases unmatched to any gene: 5. This CDR3 has 15 amino acids. Using immunoSEQ multiplex PCR, the repertoire was profiled, and TCRdb retains in-frame clones only, with some absent. The profile shows approximately 15,000 clones, 60% to 75% of them singletons.

Specimen: PBMCs, collected in a trial of ipilimumab plus nivolumab as post-transplant consolidation. The source of this sequence is a male donor with primary mediastinal lymphoma. This chain connects TRBV18 to TRBJ2-3; TRBD1 aligns across 7 bases. The CDR3 reads CASSPGQRSTDTQYF. CDR3 in DNA: TGTGCCAGCTCACCGGGACAGAGATCCACAGATACGCAGTATTTT.